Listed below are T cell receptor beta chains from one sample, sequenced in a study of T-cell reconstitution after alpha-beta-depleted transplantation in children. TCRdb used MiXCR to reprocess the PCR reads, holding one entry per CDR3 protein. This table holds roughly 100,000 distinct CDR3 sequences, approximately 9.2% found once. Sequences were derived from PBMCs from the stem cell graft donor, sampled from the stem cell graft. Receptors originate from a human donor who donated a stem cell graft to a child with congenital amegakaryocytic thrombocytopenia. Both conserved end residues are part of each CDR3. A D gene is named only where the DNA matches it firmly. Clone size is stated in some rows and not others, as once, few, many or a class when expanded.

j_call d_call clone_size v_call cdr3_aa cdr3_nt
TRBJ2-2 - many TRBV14 CASSQAVFGGELFF TGTGCCAGCAGCCAAGCGGTGTTTGGCGGGGAGCTGTTTTTT
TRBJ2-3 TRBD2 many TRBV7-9 CASSPPPPSGNTDTQYF TGTGCCAGCAGCCCCCCTCCGCCTAGCGGGAACACAGATACGCAGTATTTT
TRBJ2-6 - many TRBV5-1 CASSLALTSGANVLTF TGCGCCAGCAGCTTGGCCCTCACCTCTGGGGCCAACGTCCTGACTTTC
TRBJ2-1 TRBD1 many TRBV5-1 CASSLGAGTGNEQFF TGCGCCAGCAGCTTGGGAGCTGGGACAGGCAATGAGCAGTTCTTC
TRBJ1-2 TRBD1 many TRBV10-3 CAITGQKANYGYTF TGTGCCATCACGGGACAGAAAGCTAACTATGGCTACACCTTC
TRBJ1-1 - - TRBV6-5 CASGSLNTEAFF TGTGCCAGCGGGAGTCTGAACACTGAAGCTTTCTTT
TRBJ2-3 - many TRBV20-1 CSAEHGTNTDTQYF TGCAGTGCGGAACATGGGACGAACACAGATACGCAGTATTTT
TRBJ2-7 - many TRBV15 CATSRDLGYEQYF TGTGCCACCAGCAGAGATCTAGGCTACGAGCAGTACTTC
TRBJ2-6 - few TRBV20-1 CSAHPTGANGLTF TGCAGTGCTCACCCCACGGGGGCCAACGGCCTGACTTTC
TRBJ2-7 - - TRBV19 CASSQPTGTKVRYEQYF TGTGCCAGTAGCCAACCTACCGGGACCAAGGTTCGCTACGAGCAGTACTTC
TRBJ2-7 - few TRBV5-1 CASSVDREQYF TGCGCCAGCAGCGTCGACAGGGAGCAGTACTTC
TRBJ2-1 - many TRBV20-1 CSATKPNQVDWSNEQFF TGCAGTGCTACTAAACCAAACCAGGTGGATTGGTCGAATGAGCAGTTCTTC
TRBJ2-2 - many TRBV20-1 CSAYGLTGTGELFF TGCAGTGCCTACGGACTCACGGGGACCGGGGAGCTGTTTTTT
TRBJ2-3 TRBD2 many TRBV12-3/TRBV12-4 CASTTGTSGSADTQYF TGTGCCAGCACAACCGGGACTAGCGGGAGCGCAGATACGCAGTATTTT
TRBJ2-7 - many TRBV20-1 CSARGSSVYEQYF TGCAGTGCTAGAGGTTCGTCTGTCTACGAGCAGTACTTC
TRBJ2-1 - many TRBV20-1 CSAPTSFNNEQFF TGCAGTGCCCCGACAAGCTTCAACAATGAGCAGTTCTTC
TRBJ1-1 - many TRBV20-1 CSARQSGAGTEAFF TGCAGTGCTAGACAGTCAGGGGCGGGCACTGAAGCTTTCTTT
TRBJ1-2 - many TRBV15 CATSRGNRDYGYTF TGTGCCACCAGCAGAGGGAACAGGGACTATGGCTACACCTTC
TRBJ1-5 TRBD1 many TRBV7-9 CASSLVGGQVNQPQHF TGTGCCAGCAGCTTAGTTGGGGGACAGGTAAATCAGCCCCAGCATTTT
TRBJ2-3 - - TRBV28 CASILPGDTQYF TGTGCCAGCATCCTCCCGGGAGATACGCAGTATTTT
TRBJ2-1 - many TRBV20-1 CSASRPVMGYYNEQFF TGCAGTGCTTCGAGACCCGTCATGGGCTATTACAATGAGCAGTTCTTC
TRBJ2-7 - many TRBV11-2 CASSLVSGAYEQYF TGTGCCAGCAGCTTAGTTTCCGGGGCATACGAGCAGTACTTC
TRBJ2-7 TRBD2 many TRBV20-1 CSAWTSESYEQYF TGCAGTGCCTGGACTAGCGAGTCCTACGAGCAGTACTTC
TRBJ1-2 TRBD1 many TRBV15 CATSGRDRGYGYTF TGTGCCACCAGCGGTCGGGACAGGGGCTATGGCTACACCTTC
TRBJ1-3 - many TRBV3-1 CASSQDRRAGGNTIYF TGTGCCAGCAGCCAAGATCGAAGGGCAGGTGGAAACACCATATATTTT
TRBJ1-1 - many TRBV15 CATSAGFIEAFF TGTGCCACCAGCGCAGGTTTTATTGAAGCTTTCTTT
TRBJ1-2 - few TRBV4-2 CASSQRAPQKSYGYTF TGTGCCAGCAGCCAACGGGCTCCGCAAAAATCATATGGCTACACCTTC
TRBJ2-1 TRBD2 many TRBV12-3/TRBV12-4 CASSLVAGEVGEQFF TGTGCCAGCAGTTTAGTGGCGGGAGAAGTCGGTGAGCAGTTCTTC
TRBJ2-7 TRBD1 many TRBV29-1 CSVGTGTEQYF TGCAGCGTGGGGACAGGCACCGAGCAGTACTTC
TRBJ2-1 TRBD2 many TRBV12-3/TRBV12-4 CASSDPGLAREQFF TGTGCCAGCAGCGATCCGGGACTAGCGCGGGAGCAGTTCTTC
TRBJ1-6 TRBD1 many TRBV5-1 CASSLAFTGDSPLHF TGCGCCAGCAGCTTGGCCTTTACAGGGGATTCACCCCTCCACTTT
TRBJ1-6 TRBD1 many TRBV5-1 CASQTGTENSPLHF TGCGCCAGCCAAACCGGGACAGAGAATTCACCCCTCCACTTT
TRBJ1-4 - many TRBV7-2 CASSLWGENEKLFF TGTGCCAGCAGCTTATGGGGAGAGAACGAAAAACTGTTTTTT
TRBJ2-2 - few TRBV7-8 CASSPGQPSNTGELFF TGTGCCAGCAGCCCCGGACAGCCCTCGAACACCGGGGAGCTGTTTTTT
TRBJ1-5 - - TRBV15 CATSRQGWGNQPQHF TGTGCCACCAGCAGACAGGGGTGGGGCAATCAGCCCCAGCATTTT
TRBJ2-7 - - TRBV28 CASSSGYYEQYF TGTGCCAGCAGTAGCGGCTACTACGAGCAGTACTTC
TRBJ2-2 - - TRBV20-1 CSARPQPTGELFF TGCAGTGCTAGGCCACAGCCCACCGGGGAGCTGTTTTTT
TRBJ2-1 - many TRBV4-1 CAPPRLARATNEQFF TGCGCCCCGCCTCGGTTGGCCCGTGCCACCAATGAGCAGTTCTTC
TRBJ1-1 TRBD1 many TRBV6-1 CASTHGGQGALAFF TGTGCCAGCACCCACGGGGGACAGGGGGCTCTAGCTTTCTTT
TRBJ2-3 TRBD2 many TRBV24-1 CATSAWGLADGADTQYF TGTGCCACCAGTGCCTGGGGACTAGCGGATGGAGCAGATACGCAGTATTTT